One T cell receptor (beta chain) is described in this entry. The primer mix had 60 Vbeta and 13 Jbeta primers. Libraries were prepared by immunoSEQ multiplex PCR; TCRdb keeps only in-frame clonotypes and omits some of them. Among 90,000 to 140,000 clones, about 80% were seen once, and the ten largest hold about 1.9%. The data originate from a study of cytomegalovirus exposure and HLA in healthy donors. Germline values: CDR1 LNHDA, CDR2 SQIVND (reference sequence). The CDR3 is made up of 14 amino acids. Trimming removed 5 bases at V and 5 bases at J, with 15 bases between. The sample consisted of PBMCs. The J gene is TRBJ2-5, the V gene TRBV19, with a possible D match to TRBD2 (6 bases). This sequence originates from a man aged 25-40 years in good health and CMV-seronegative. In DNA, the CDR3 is TGTGCCAGTAGTTCCACCTGGGGGGAGGAGACCCAGTACTTC. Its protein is CASSSTWGEETQYF. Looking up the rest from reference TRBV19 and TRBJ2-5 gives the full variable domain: DGGITQSPKYLFRKEGQNVTLSCEQNLNHDAMYWYRQDPGQGLRLIYYSQIVNDFQKGDIAEGYSVSREKKESFPLTVTSAQKNPTAFYLCASSSTWGEETQYFGPGTRLLVL.